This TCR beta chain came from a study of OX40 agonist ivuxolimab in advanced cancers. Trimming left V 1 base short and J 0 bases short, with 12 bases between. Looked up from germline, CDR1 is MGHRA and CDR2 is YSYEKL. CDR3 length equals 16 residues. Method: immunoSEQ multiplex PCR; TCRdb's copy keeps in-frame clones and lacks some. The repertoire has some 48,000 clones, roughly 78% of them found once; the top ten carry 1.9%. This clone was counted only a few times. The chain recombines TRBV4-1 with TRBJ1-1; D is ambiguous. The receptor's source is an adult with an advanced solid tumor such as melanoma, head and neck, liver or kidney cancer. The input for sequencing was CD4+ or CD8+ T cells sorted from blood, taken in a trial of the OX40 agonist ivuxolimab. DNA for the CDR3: TGCGCCAGCAGCCAAGTTCCGAGTACTATGAACACTGAAGCTTTCTTT. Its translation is CASSQVPSTMNTEAFF.